Sequencing of this TCR beta chain was carried out in a study of cytomegalovirus exposure and HLA in healthy donors (dated by TCRdb to the late 2010s). For context, the study as a whole: According to an earlier analysis of around 600 of the donors, roughly 180 million T cells yielded 90 million to 130 million unique TCR beta sequences and about 300 Gb of sequence data. Around 330 gigabases of sequencing data and 75 million to 85 million unique TCR sequences made up an early release that covered under 750 HLA-typed donors. The genetic ancestry cluster associated with self-reported Caucasian donors included over 80% of the approximately 430 genotyped donors. The study aimed to test whether cataloging public T cell receptors could reveal signatures of past pathogen exposure. Using immunosequencing, the study profiled T cell repertoires from 640 or so subjects and related those repertoires to cytomegalovirus serostatus. In addition to the first cohort of approximately 650 subjects, a separate validation cohort of under 150 different subjects was used. High-throughput TCR immunosequencing, statistical association of individual TCRs with disease status, and machine learning were combined to predict cytomegalovirus infection status. To study patterns of TCR occurrence, a later analysis re-analyzed previously published TCR beta repertoires from around 670 donors and added high-resolution HLA genotyping. Rather than drawing on any new phenotypic data, the later analysis identified candidate immune exposures from TCR beta sequences and the way those sequences occurred across donors. An earlier analysis of several hundred of the donors applied high-throughput TCR beta sequencing to assess whether each TCR beta V gene segment acted as functional or pseudogenic. Alongside the repertoire data, information on donor age, sex, ethnicity and CMV serostatus was compiled. A later genetic analysis took genome-wide SNP genotypes for about three fifths of the 666 donors and used that subset as a discovery cohort. Every discovery cohort repertoire had been produced on one sequencing platform. Class I and class II HLA loci were covered by the typing at four-digit resolution. Typing coverage varied by locus: about 629-630 donors for A, B, C, DRB1 and DQB1; under 550 for DQA1; about 570 for DPA1; approximately 470 for DPB1. About 5 DR-DQ haplotypes were handled as single units for association and clustering, since linkage in the cohort was strong. On average, around 240,000 unique TCR beta nucleotide sequences were sequenced per donor among 300 to 500 genotyped donors of the cohort, with roughly a sixth of those sequences being non-productive.

On this clone itself: Its antigen is unknown. Per-nucleotide qualities are absent, and no much larger clonotype sits a single base away.

The cohort comprised around 700 healthy bone marrow donors. At the time of sampling, all cohort members were nominally healthy, though unrecorded immune exposures were likely present. The donor was CMV seronegative and belonged to the group of under 400 seronegative cohort members. Each donor provided a peripheral blood sample, and peripheral blood mononuclear cells were used for TCR beta sequencing. The Qiagen DNeasy Blood Extraction Kit was used to extract genomic DNA from the blood cell samples. The junction shows trimming of 6 bases on V and 7 bases on J, and the gene matches do not reach 9 bases of it. Based on the germline V gene, the CDR1 and CDR2 sequences are MDHEN and SYDVKM. There are 14 amino acids in the CDR3, from cysteine to phenylalanine inclusive. Only CDR3 DNA is held: 42 bases, read in frame from base 1. Results the study describes overall, beyond this receptor: Sequencing depth was assumed to be roughly uniform across donors in the presence/absence analyses, though that assumption may not hold. The sequencing pipeline was judged likely to have produced a cluster of highly shared sequence variants as a technical artifact. In an earlier analysis of 500 to 650 of the donors, most TCR beta V segments appeared in productive rearrangements about 87% or about 30% of the time, broadly matching IMGT annotations. According to a later analysis, parvovirus B19, influenza, CMV and Epstein-Barr virus appeared linked to several top co-occurrence clusters. Linkage disequilibrium might explain the correlated functional status among segregating V segments, but an unknown experimental factor could not be excluded. In this cohort, only TCR beta chains were sequenced, and detectable features were limited by the absence of alpha or paired-chain data. The study listed 170 or so TCR beta chains as associated with cytomegalovirus. Because HLA typing was missing for some donors at each locus, association tests included only the typed subset. According to a later analysis, TCR association rates differed among HLA loci, with DRB1 alleles showing the most associated TCRs and HLA-C alleles showing the fewest. V-gene and J-gene trimming of TCR beta chains was associated with a missense DCLRE1C variant in a later genetic analysis, and the association was replicated in an independent cohort. A later analysis found that most CMV-associated TCR beta chains appeared HLA-restricted, with HLA associations seemingly driven largely by CMV exposure. A later genetic analysis reported fewer N-insertions in productive TCRs among donors in an Asian-associated ancestry cluster than the roughly 690-donor mean. A few of the identified cytomegalovirus-associated TCR beta chains were confirmed in vitro to be specific for cytomegalovirus antigens. Across donors, most TCR sequences were observed very rarely, whereas some public TCRs were present in many individuals. In a later analysis, HLA-associated TCR beta chains were found to be more clonally expanded and to have lower generation probabilities than equally common non-associated chains. Assigning TCR associations to individual alleles was difficult when HLA alleles, especially DR and DQ, strongly co-occurred. CMV serostatus was the only immune exposure information available for the cohort. The classifier was reported to diagnose cytomegalovirus status with high specificity and sensitivity in both the original cohort and the validation cohort. It was suggested by the authors that the approach could potentially be generalized to other disease states and immunological phenotypes. At a false discovery rate of 0.05, a later analysis linked under 20,000 TCR beta sequences to specific HLA alleles. A further reported finding was that TCR beta sequences accurately predicted the HLA-A and HLA-B alleles for most subjects in the first cohort. Some IMGT-functional V segments, including TRBV6-2 and TRBV6-3, could not be distinguished by the 87-base-pair reads and were therefore excluded. Fewer than 20 rarely observed V segments, including chromosome 9 orphons, were excluded from the earlier analysis of approximately 500 of the donors because counts were too low.

The protocol used for the library was the immunoSEQ multiplex PCR assay. For the multiplex PCR, a mixture combining 60 forward primers for TCR Vbeta segments and 13 reverse primers for TCR Jbeta segments was used. The CDR3 region of rearranged TCR beta genes was amplified from genomic DNA by a multiplex PCR assay. On the Illumina HiSeq System, the amplified TCR beta libraries were sequenced as 87-base-pair reads. The study's processing was this. A later analysis tallied 70 million to 100 million unique TCR beta chains across the 666 repertoires, and around 9.9 million of those chains were shared by two or more donors. Raw reads were error-corrected and collapsed into unique sequences by a nearest-neighbor algorithm in which closely related sequences were merged to remove PCR and sequencing errors. Alignment of CDR3 sequences to IMGT reference sequences was used to assign V, D and J gene segments. For a sequence to be retained, at least a six-nucleotide match to both a V gene segment and a J gene segment was required. Rearrangements were called productive when the CDR3 lacked stop codons and stayed in frame with V and J; all others were non-productive. CDR3 was defined according to IMGT convention as the region running from the second conserved V-encoded cysteine to the conserved J-encoded phenylalanine. In an earlier analysis of 587 of the donors, sequences lacking an unambiguous match to a single V gene segment were excluded. In an earlier analysis of more than 500 of the donors, a V segment was called functional when productive rearrangements were above 56.7%, and segregating when the standard deviation between donors exceeded 5%. A statistical classification framework was developed to diagnose cytomegalovirus status using the catalog of TCR beta chain sequences. A later analysis assigned V and J genes by comparing TCR nucleotide sequences with IMGT/GENE-DB human TR gene sequences. In a later analysis, CDR3 sequences and most-parsimonious VDJ recombination scenarios were assigned using the TCRdist pipeline. In a later analysis, each TCR beta chain was defined by its CDR3 amino acid sequence together with its V-gene family, and reads without a unique V-gene family were excluded. As a way to deal with suspected cross-contamination and a sequencing artifact, a later analysis dropped hundreds of nucleotide sequences that were highly shared and had low generation probability. A later analysis calculated a clonal expansion index for each public chain from normalized within-repertoire ranks of inferred template counts. In a later analysis, generation probabilities were computed with a VDJ recombination model fitted to out-of-frame rearrangements, and the resulting probabilities were checked against IGoR. In a later analysis, TCR-TCR, TCR-HLA and TCR-CMV co-occurrence was scored with hypergeometric tests, and a repertoire-size bias correction was applied to TCR pairs. In a later analysis, false discovery rates were estimated by permuting HLA or CMV assignments 20 times. A later analysis grouped co-occurring TCRs with DBSCAN, adding TCRdist sequence similarity when clustering within HLA-allele-positive subsets. Co-occurrence clustering excluded repertoires with fewer than 30,000 or more than 120,000 public chains, plus five with anomalous nucleotide sharing. As stored in TCRdb, this immuneACCESS dataset retains in-frame rearrangements with V and J assigned. A fraction of the clones does not appear; measured against another copy, unresolved V genes explain less than half of the discrepancy, and the remainder lacks a known reason. The DNA gave D and trimming, while V, J and clone size come from that table. This sample gives 150,000 to 200,000 clones in total; around 79% of them show up just once. The ten largest clones add up to 0.69% of the sample.

The material sequenced was PBMCs. This receptor was obtained from a woman aged 40 to 50 in good health and CMV-seronegative. The rearrangement joined TRBV28 to TRBJ2-1; 7 of the junction bases match TRBD1. For the CDR3, the sequence is CASSLTGYGNEQFF. The DNA sequence follows: TGTGCCAGCAGCCTGACAGGGTACGGAAATGAGCAGTTCTTC.